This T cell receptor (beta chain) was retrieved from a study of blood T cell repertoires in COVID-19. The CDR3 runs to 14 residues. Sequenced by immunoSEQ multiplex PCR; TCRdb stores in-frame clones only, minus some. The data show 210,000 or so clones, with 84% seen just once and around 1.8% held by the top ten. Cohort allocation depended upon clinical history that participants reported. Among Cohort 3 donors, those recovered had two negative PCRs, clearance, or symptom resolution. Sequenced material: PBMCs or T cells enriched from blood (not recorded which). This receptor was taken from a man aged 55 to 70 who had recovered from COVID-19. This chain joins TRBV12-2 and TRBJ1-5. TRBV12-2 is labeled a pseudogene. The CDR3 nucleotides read TGTGCAAGTCGCTTAGTCTATTTGGATCAGCCCCAGCATTTT. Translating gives CASRLVYLDQPQHF.